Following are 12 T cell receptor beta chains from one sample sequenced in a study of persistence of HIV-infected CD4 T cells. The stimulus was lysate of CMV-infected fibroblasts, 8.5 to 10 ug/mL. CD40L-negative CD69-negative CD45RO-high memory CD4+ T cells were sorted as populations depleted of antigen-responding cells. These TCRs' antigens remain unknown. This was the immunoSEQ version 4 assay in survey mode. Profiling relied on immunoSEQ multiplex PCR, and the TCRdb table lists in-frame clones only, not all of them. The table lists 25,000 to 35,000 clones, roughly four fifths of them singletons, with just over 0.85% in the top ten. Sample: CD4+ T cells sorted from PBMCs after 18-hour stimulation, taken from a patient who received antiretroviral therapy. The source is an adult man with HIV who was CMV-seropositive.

This CDR3 reads CASSLVRSGRYNSPLHF. In DNA, the CDR3 is TGTGCCAGCAGCTTAGTTCGTTCGGGACGTTATAATTCACCCCTCCACTTT. The chain couples TRBV7-2 to TRBJ1-6; D may be TRBD1 (5 bases). Between the trimmed V and J ends, which lost 1 base and 4 bases, there was a span of 14 bases. Germline V lookup: CDR1 SGHTA, CDR2 FQGNSA. The CDR3 totals 17 residues. Combining the CDR3 with reference TRBV7-2 and TRBJ1-6 gives the whole variable domain GAGVSQSPSNKVTEKGKDVELRCDPISGHTALYWYRQSLGQGLEFLIYFQGNSAPDKSGLPSDRFSAERTGGSVSTLTIQRTQQEDSAVYLCASSLVRSGRYNSPLHFGNGTRLTVT.

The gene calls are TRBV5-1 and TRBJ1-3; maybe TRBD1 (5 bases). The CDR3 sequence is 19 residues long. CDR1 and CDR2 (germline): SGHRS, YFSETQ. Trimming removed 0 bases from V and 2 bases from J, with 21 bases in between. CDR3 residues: CASSLDPGTATSPGNTIYF. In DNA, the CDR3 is TGCGCCAGCAGCTTGGATCCCGGGACTGCCACATCGCCTGGAAACACCATATATTTT.

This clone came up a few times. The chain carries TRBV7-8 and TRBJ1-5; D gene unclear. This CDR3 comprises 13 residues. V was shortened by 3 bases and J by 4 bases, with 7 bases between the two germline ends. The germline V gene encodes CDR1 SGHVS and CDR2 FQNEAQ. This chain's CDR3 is CASSLTDNQPQHF. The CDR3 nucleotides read TGTGCCAGCAGCTTGACGGATAATCAGCCCCAGCATTTT. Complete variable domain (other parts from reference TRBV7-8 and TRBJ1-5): GAGVSQSPRYKVAKRGQDVALRCDPISGHVSLFWYQQALGQGPEFLTYFQNEAQLDKSGLPSDRFFAERPEGSVSTLKIQRTQQEDSAVYLCASSLTDNQPQHFGDGTRLSIL.

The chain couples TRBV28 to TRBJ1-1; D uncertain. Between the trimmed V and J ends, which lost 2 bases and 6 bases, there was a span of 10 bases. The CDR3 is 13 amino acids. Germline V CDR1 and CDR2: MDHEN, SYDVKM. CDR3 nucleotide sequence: TGTGCCAGCAGTTTAGTGGGTGTGGCTGAAGCTTTCTTT. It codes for CASSLVGVAEAFF.

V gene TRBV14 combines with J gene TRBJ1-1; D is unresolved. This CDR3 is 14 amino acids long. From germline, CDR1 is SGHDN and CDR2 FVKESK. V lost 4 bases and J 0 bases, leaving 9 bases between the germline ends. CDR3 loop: CASSPNGMNTEAFF. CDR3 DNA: TGTGCCAGCAGCCCTAACGGGATGAACACTGAAGCTTTCTTT.

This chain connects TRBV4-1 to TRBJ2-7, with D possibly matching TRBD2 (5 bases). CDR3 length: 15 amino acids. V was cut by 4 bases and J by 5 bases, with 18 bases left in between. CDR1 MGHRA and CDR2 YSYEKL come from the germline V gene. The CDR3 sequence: CASSPPHGPGDEQYF. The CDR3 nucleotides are TGCGCCAGCAGCCCTCCCCACGGACCCGGGGACGAGCAGTACTTC.

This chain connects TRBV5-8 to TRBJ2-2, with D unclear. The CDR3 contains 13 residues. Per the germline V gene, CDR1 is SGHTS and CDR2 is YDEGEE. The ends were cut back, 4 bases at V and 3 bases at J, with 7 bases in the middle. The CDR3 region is CASSNVYTGELFF. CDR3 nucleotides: TGTGCCAGCAGCAATGTTTACACCGGGGAGCTGTTTTTT.

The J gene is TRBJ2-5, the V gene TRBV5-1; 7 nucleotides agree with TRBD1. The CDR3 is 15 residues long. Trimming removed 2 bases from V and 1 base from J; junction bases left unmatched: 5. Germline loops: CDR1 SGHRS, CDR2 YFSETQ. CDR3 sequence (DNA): TGCGCCAGCAGCTTATCTGAGGGGGCCCAAGAGACCCAGTACTTC. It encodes CASSLSEGAQETQYF.

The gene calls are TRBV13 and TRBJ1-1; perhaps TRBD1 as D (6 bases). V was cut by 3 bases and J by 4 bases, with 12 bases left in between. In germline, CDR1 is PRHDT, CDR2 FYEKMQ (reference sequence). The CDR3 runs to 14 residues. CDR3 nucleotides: TGTGCCAGCAGCTTCAACAGGGACGCCACTGAAGCTTTCTTT. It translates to CASSFNRDATEAFF.

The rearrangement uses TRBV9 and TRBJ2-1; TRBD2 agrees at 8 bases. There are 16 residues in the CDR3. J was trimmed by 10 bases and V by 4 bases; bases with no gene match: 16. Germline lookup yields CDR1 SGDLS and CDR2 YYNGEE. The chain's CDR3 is CASSPRGAGGHREQFF. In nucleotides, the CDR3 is TGTGCCAGCAGCCCTAGAGGGGCGGGGGGCCATAGGGAGCAGTTCTTC.

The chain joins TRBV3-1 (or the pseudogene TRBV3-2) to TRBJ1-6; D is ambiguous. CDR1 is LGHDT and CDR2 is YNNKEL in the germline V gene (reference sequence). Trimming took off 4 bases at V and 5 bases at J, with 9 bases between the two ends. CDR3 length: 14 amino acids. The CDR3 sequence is CASSPGVDNSPLHF. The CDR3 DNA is TGTGCCAGCAGCCCCGGGGTAGATAATTCACCCCTCCACTTT.

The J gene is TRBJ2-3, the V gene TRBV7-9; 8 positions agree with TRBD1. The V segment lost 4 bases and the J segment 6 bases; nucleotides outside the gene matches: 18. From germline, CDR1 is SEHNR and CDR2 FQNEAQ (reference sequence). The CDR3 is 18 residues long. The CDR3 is CASSSRISGQGLSDTQYF. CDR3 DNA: TGTGCCAGCAGCTCTAGGATCTCCGGACAGGGATTATCGGATACGCAGTATTTT.